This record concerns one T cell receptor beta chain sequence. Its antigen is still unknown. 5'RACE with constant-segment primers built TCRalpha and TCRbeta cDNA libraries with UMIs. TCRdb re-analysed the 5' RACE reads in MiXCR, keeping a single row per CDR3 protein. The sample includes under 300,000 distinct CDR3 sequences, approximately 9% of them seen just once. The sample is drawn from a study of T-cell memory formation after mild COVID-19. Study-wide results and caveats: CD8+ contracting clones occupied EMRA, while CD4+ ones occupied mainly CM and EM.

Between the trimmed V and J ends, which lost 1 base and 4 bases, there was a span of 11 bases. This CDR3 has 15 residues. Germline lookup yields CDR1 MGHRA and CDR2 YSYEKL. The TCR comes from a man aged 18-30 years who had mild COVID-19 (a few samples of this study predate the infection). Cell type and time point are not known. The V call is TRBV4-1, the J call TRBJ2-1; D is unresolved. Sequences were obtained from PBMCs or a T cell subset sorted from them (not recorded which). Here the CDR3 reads CASSQGSGRYNEQFF. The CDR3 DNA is TGCGCCAGCAGCCAAGGGAGTGGAAGATACAATGAGCAGTTCTTC.